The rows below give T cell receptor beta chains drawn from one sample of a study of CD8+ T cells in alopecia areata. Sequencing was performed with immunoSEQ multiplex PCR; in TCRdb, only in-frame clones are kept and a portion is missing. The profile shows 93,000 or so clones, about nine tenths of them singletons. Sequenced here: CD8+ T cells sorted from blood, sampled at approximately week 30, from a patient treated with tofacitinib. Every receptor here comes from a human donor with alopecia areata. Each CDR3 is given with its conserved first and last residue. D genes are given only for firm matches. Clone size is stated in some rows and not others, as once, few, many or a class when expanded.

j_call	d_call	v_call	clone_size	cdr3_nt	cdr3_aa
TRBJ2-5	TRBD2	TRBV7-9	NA	TGTGCCAGCAGCTTACTAGCGGGACTCCAAGAGACCCAGTACTTC	CASSLLAGLQETQYF
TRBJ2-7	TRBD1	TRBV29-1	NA	TGCAGCGTTGGACAGGGGCCATCCTACGAGCAGTACTTC	CSVGQGPSYEQYF
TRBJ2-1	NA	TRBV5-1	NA	TGCGCCAGCAGGTCCGGGAGCGGAAATGAGCAGTTCTTC	CASRSGSGNEQFF
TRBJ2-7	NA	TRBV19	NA	TGTGCCAGTAGTATAGACGTCAGCCGGTCTCGCTACGAGCAGTACTTC	CASSIDVSRSRYEQYF
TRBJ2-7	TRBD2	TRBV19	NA	TGTGCCAGTAGCCCCGGGGAGGGCTACGAGCAGTACTTC	CASSPGEGYEQYF
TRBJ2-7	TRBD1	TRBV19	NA	TGTGCCAGTAGTCCCCTCGGACAGGGCTACGAGCAGTACTTC	CASSPLGQGYEQYF
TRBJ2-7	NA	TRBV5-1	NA	TGCGCCAGCAGCGTGGGACCGGACCTGAGCTCCTACGAGCAGTACTTC	CASSVGPDLSSYEQYF
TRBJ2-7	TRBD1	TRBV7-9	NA	TGTGCCGGCAGCCCAGGGGGTCGGGCGGAGCAGTACTTC	CAGSPGGRAEQYF
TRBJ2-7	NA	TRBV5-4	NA	TGTGCCAGCAGCCCCACACCCTACGAGCAGTACTTC	CASSPTPYEQYF
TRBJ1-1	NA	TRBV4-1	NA	TGCGCCAGCAGCCTAGGATGGGGGGGCGCCGGGGAGACTGAAGCTTTCTTT	CASSLGWGGAGETEAFF
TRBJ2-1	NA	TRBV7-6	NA	TGTGCCAGCAGCTTAGTAGGGGACAATGAGCAGTTCTTC	CASSLVGDNEQFF
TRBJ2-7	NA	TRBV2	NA	TGTGCCAGCAGTGAAATCCAAGAGCAGTACTTC	CASSEIQEQYF
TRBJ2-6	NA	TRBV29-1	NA	TGCAGCGTTGAAGACACGGTCTGGGCCAACGTCCTGACTTTC	CSVEDTVWANVLTF
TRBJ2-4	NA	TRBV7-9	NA	TGTGCCAGCAGCTTAGGGGGCTCGGGAAACATTCAGTACTTC	CASSLGGSGNIQYF
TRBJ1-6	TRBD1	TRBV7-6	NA	TGTGCCAGCAGCTTATTGACAGGGGACAATTCACCCCTCCACTTT	CASSLLTGDNSPLHF
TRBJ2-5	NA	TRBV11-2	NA	TGTGCCAGCAGCCTACGGGTTATCAGGCGGGGAGACTCGCGAGAGACCCAGTACTTC	CASSLRVIRRGDSRETQYF
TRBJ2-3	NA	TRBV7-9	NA	TGTGCCAGCAGCTTAGGGAGGTATACGCAGTATTTT	CASSLGRYTQYF
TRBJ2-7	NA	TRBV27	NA	TGTGCCAGCAGTCCACCGACAAGCACCTACGAGCAGTACTTC	CASSPPTSTYEQYF
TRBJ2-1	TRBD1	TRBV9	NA	TGTGCCAGCAGCGTAGGGGACAGGGTCTACAATGAGCAGTTCTTC	CASSVGDRVYNEQFF
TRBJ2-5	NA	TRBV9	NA	TGTGCCAGCAGCGTAGGATTGGAAGAGACCCAGTACTTC	CASSVGLEETQYF
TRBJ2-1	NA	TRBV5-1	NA	TGCGCCAGCAGCTTGGAAGTGTCTGGACCCCCCTACAATGAGCAGTTCTTC	CASSLEVSGPPYNEQFF
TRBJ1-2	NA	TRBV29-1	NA	TGCAGCGTCGGGACCGCCTCTTTTGGGGATGGCTACACCTTC	CSVGTASFGDGYTF
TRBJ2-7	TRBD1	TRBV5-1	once	TGCGCCAGCAGGCTCTCCGGGACAGGGCTCTACGAGCAGTACTTC	CASRLSGTGLYEQYF
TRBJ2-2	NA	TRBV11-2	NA	TGTGCCAGCGAGGACAGAAAGAACACCGGGGAGCTGTTTTTT	CASEDRKNTGELFF
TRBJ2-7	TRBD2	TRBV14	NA	TGTGCCAGCAGCCATTATGGGACTAGCCTACCGAACTTC	CASSHYGTSLPNF
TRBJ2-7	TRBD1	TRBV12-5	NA	TGTGCTAGTGGTTTTGATCACCTACAGGGGGCCTACGAGCAGTACTTC	CASGFDHLQGAYEQYF
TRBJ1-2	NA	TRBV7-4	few	TGTGCCAGCAGTCACGACCCAAACTATGGCTACACCTTC	CASSHDPNYGYTF
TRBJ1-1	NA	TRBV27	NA	TGTGCCAGCCACGACCCCGGAGCTGAAGCTTTCTTT	CASHDPGAEAFF
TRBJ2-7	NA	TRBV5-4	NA	TGTGCCAGCAGCTCGGAGGACGGCTACGAGCAGTACTTC	CASSSEDGYEQYF
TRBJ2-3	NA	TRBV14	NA	TGTGCCAGCAGCCTCTTACAGGGTCTGGATACGCAGTATTTT	CASSLLQGLDTQYF
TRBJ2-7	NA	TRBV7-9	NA	TGTGCCAGCGGTGGGGTCTCCTACGAGCAGTACTTC	CASGGVSYEQYF
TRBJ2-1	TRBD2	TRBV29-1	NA	TGCAGCGTTGAGGATGGGACTAGCCCAAATGAGCAGTTCTTC	CSVEDGTSPNEQFF
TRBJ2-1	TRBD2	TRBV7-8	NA	TGTGCCAGCAGCTTAGGGGCGGGAGTCTACAATGAGCAGTTCTTC	CASSLGAGVYNEQFF
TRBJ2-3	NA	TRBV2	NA	TGTGCCAGCAGTCCCTTTACAGGAGGGACAGATACGCAGTATTTT	CASSPFTGGTDTQYF
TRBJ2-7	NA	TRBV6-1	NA	TGTGCCAGCACGTTGGCCGACTACGAGCAGTACTTC	CASTLADYEQYF
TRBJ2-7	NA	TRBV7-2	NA	TGTGCCAGCAGCTACCGGGACACGAGCTCCTACGAGCAGTACTTC	CASSYRDTSSYEQYF
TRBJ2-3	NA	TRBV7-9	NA	TGTGCCAGCAATCGAGACTACACAGATACGCAGTATTTT	CASNRDYTDTQYF
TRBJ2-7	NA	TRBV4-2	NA	TGTGCCAGCAGCCAAGAGGGGTTGGGCGAGCAGTACTTC	CASSQEGLGEQYF
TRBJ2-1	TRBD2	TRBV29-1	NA	TGCAGCGTCTCCCTAGCGGGAGGGCGGGATGAGCAGTTCTTC	CSVSLAGGRDEQFF
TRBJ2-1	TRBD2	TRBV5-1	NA	TGCGCCAGCGCCGGCGAGCGGGGGAGGAATGAGCAGTTCTTC	CASAGERGRNEQFF
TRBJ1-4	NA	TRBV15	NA	TGTGCCACCAGCTTACACCCACCGGGGAACAGGGAGGATGGTGAAAAACTGTTTTTT	CATSLHPPGNREDGEKLFF
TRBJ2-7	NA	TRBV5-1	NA	TGCGCCAGCAGCTTGGAACTGAGCTCCTACGAGCAGTACTTC	CASSLELSSYEQYF
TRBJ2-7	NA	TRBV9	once	TGTGCCAGCAGCGTAGACACAGGGAACCACGAGCAGTACTTC	CASSVDTGNHEQYF
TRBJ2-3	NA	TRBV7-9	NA	TGTGCCAGCAGCTTTTCAGAGAGCACAGATACGCAGTATTTT	CASSFSESTDTQYF
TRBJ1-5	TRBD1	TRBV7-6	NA	TGTGCCGGTACAGGGGTTGGGGGCAATCAGCCCCAGCATTTT	CAGTGVGGNQPQHF
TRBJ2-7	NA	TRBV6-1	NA	TGTGCCAGCAGTGAACTGATCAGACCCTACGAGCAGTACTTC	CASSELIRPYEQYF
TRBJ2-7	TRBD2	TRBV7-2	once	TGTGCCAGCAGCTTAGAGTTTGGGACTAGCGGGGCCAATCCCTACGAGCAGTACTTC	CASSLEFGTSGANPYEQYF
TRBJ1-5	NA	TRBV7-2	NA	TGTGCCAGCAGCTTACAGAGGAGGGGTCAGCCCCAGCATTTT	CASSLQRRGQPQHF
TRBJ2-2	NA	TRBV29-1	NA	TGCAGCGTTAAGGGGAACACCGGGGAGCTGTTTTTT	CSVKGNTGELFF
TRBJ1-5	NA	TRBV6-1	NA	TGTGCCAGCAGTGAAGAGAGGGGAGGGGGCAATCAGCCCCAGCATTTT	CASSEERGGGNQPQHF
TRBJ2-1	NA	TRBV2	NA	TGTGCCAGCAGCGCATCCGCAGGGGGGTCCTACAATGAGCAGTTCTTC	CASSASAGGSYNEQFF
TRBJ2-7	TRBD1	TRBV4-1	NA	TGCGCCAGCAGCCAAGATGGCTTCCGGGACAGGGATAGGGAGCAGTACTTC	CASSQDGFRDRDREQYF
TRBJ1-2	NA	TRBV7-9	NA	TGTGCCAGCAGCTTGGTGGATTGGAACTATGGCTACACCTTC	CASSLVDWNYGYTF
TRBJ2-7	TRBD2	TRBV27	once	TGTGCCAGCAGCTCCCGGCGGGGGGCTCTGAACGAGCAGTACTTC	CASSSRRGALNEQYF